This is a list of T cell receptor beta chains from one sample in a study of blood T cell repertoires in COVID-19. Method: immunoSEQ multiplex PCR; TCRdb's copy keeps in-frame clones and lacks some. The sample has 450,000 to 500,000 clones; approximately 85% are singletons. The sequenced material came from peripheral blood. These TCRs come from a human donor in a cohort sampled during active COVID-19. Each CDR3 is given with its conserved first and last residue. D genes are given only for firm matches. Size is omitted from some rows. Given values are once, few, many or a class for expanded clones.

cdr3_aa cdr3_nt d_call v_call clone_size j_call
CASSDSRDSRIETQYF TGTGCCAGCAGTGACTCCCGGGACAGTCGAATTGAGACCCAGTACTTC TRBD1 TRBV7-2 . TRBJ2-5
CASSPDPEVYEQYF TGTGCCAGCTCACCAGACCCGGAGGTTTACGAGCAGTACTTC . TRBV18 few TRBJ2-7
CASSITGISSSGNTIYF TGTGCCAGCAGCATCACAGGGATTAGTAGCTCTGGAAACACCATATATTTT . TRBV9 . TRBJ1-3
CATSKPGGGGGYTF TGTGCCACCAGCAAGCCGGGAGGGGGTGGTGGCTACACCTTC . TRBV15 . TRBJ1-2
CASSQYDRGLSKDTQYF TGCGCCAGCAGCCAATACGATCGGGGACTAAGTAAAGATACGCAGTATTTT TRBD2 TRBV4-1 . TRBJ2-3
CASSLVSTRGTQYF TGTGCCAGCAGCTTGGTCTCGACAAGGGGGACCCAGTACTTC . TRBV5-4 once TRBJ2-5
CASSLGGSSYEQYF TGTGCCAGCAGCCTGGGGGGGTCATCCTACGAGCAGTACTTC TRBD2 TRBV6-6 once TRBJ2-7
CASSKPLAGGVETQYF TGTGCCAGTAGCAAACCCTTAGCGGGAGGGGTGGAGACCCAGTACTTC TRBD2 TRBV19 . TRBJ2-5
CASSFSTGATDTQYF TGTGCCAGCAGCTTTTCGACAGGGGCCACAGATACGCAGTATTTT TRBD1 TRBV11-3 . TRBJ2-3
CASSWGPGAGELFF TGTGCCAGCAGTTGGGGGCCGGGCGCCGGGGAGCTGTTTTTT . TRBV27 few TRBJ2-2
CASGLTGQARAFF TGTGCTAGTGGGCTTACAGGTCAAGCGAGGGCTTTCTTT . TRBV12-5 . TRBJ1-1
CASSFSSVNTEAFF TGTGCCAGCAGCTTCTCTTCAGTGAACACTGAAGCTTTCTTT . TRBV11-3 . TRBJ1-1
CASRGLAASYEQYF TGTGCCAGCAGGGGACTAGCGGCTTCCTACGAGCAGTACTTC TRBD2 TRBV6-6 . TRBJ2-7
CASSPGAQGPNYGYTF TGTGCCAGCAGCCCAGGGGCGCAGGGCCCTAACTATGGCTACACCTTC . TRBV7-3 few TRBJ1-2
CASSPQTGVNTEAFF TGTGCCAGCAGCCCCCAGACAGGGGTAAACACTGAAGCTTTCTTT TRBD1 TRBV7-2 . TRBJ1-1
CATSRGLAAIETQYF TGTGCCACCAGCAGAGGACTAGCGGCTATAGAGACCCAGTACTTC TRBD2 TRBV15 . TRBJ2-5
CASSLVADTQYF TGCGCCAGCAGCTTGGTAGCCGATACGCAGTATTTT . TRBV5-1 . TRBJ2-3
CASSLLQGALYEQYF TGTGCCAGCAGTTTATTACAGGGGGCGCTCTACGAGCAGTACTTC TRBD1 TRBV27 . TRBJ2-7
CASSESAYYQAFF TGTGCCAGCAGCGAATCAGCTTACTACCAAGCTTTCTTT . TRBV7-9 . TRBJ1-1
CASSSDSSGNTIYF TGTGCCAGCAGCTCCGACAGCTCTGGAAACACCATATATTTT . TRBV7-8 . TRBJ1-3
CASSLGQGPTEAFF TGCGCCAGCAGCTTGGGACAGGGCCCCACTGAAGCTTTCTTT TRBD1 TRBV5-1 . TRBJ1-1
CSVKLVAGGHEQYF TGCAGCGTTAAACTTGTAGCGGGAGGCCACGAGCAGTACTTC TRBD2 TRBV29-1 . TRBJ2-7
CASSSNGLAEDTQYF TGTGCCAGCAGCTCCAATGGACTAGCGGAAGATACGCAGTATTTT TRBD2 TRBV11-3 . TRBJ2-3
CASMRDRVNSPLHF TGTGCCAGCATGAGGGACAGGGTGAATTCACCCCTCCACTTT TRBD1 TRBV2 . TRBJ1-6
CASSLGIGQVNQPQHF TGCGCCAGCAGCTTGGGGATTGGACAGGTCAATCAGCCCCAGCATTTT TRBD1 TRBV5-1 . TRBJ1-5
CASSRGQNYGYTF TGTGCCAGCAGCCGAGGACAGAACTATGGCTACACCTTC . TRBV3-1/TRBV3-2 . TRBJ1-2
CATSDSNARGSGSDEQFF TGTGCCACCAGTGATTCCAACGCCCGGGGCAGCGGGAGCGATGAGCAGTTCTTC TRBD2 TRBV24-1 . TRBJ2-1
CASSASGGTRYTGELFF TGTGCCAGCAGTGCCTCGGGCGGGACTCGATACACCGGGGAGCTGTTTTTT . TRBV6-4 once TRBJ2-2
CASSRAALGGGAFF TGTGCCAGCAGCCGGGCGGCCTTGGGGGGTGGAGCTTTCTTT . TRBV6-5 . TRBJ1-1
CASSLRVTGGGADTQYF TGTGCCAGCAGCTTGAGAGTAACGGGAGGCGGGGCAGATACGCAGTATTTT TRBD2 TRBV5-6 once TRBJ2-3
CAISEYPGQGINYGYTF TGTGCCATCAGTGAGTACCCGGGACAGGGGATTAACTATGGCTACACCTTC TRBD1 TRBV10-3 once TRBJ1-2
CASSARGDTQYF TGTGCCAGCAGCGCCAGGGGAGATACGCAGTATTTT . TRBV9 . TRBJ2-3
CASSAPGRWETQYF TGTGCCAGCAGCGCCCCGGGTAGATGGGAGACCCAGTACTTC . TRBV9 . TRBJ2-5
CASSPSGSSNEQFF TGTGCCAGCAGCCCTAGCGGGAGTAGCAATGAGCAGTTCTTC TRBD2 TRBV7-3 . TRBJ2-1
CASSPPPDRGNQPQHF TGTGCCAGCAGTCCCCCACCCGACAGGGGGAATCAGCCCCAGCATTTT TRBD1 TRBV28 . TRBJ1-5
CASSLRRTGDEKLFF TGTGCCAGCAGTTTACGGAGGACAGGGGATGAAAAACTGTTTTTT TRBD1 TRBV28 . TRBJ1-4
CASSISGALVSQPQHF TGTGCCAGTAGTATATCGGGAGCACTCGTGAGCCAGCCCCAGCATTTT . TRBV19 once TRBJ1-5
CASSSGQVTDTQYF TGTGCCAGCAGCTCAGGACAGGTCACAGATACGCAGTATTTT TRBD1 TRBV6-5 . TRBJ2-3
CSVEDRDPRGTEAFF TGCAGCGTTGAAGATCGGGATCCACGTGGGACTGAAGCTTTCTTT . TRBV29-1 . TRBJ1-1
CASSQDRGGRYNEQFF TGCGCCAGCAGCCAAGATCGCGGGGGCCGATACAATGAGCAGTTCTTC . TRBV4-1 . TRBJ2-1
CASSLRGGQGGETQYF TGTGCCAGCAGCCTCAGGGGGGGACAGGGAGGGGAGACCCAGTACTTC TRBD1 TRBV5-4 once TRBJ2-5
CASSFTAQGNGYTF TGTGCCAGCAGCTTCACTGCACAGGGAAATGGCTACACCTTC . TRBV9 . TRBJ1-2
CASSLPPGDEQFF TGTGCCAGCAGCTTACCCCCAGGGGATGAGCAGTTCTTC . TRBV11-2 . TRBJ2-1
CASSLGLDRVLSNYGYTF TGCGCCAGCAGCTTGGGTCTGGACAGGGTTTTGTCTAACTATGGCTACACCTTC TRBD1 TRBV5-1 . TRBJ1-2
CAWSSRGYSNQPQHF TGTGCCTGGTCTTCACGGGGTTATAGCAATCAGCCCCAGCATTTT . TRBV30 . TRBJ1-5
CASSLQGYTEAFF TGTGCCAGCAGTCTACAGGGGTACACTGAAGCTTTCTTT TRBD1 TRBV28 . TRBJ1-1
CASSPSTGTQYF TGTGCCAGCTCCCCCAGCACGGGTACGCAGTATTTT . TRBV18 . TRBJ2-3
CASSFGGNEKLFF TGTGCCAGCAGTTTTGGGGGGAATGAAAAACTGTTTTTT . TRBV12-3/TRBV12-4 . TRBJ1-4
CASSPGIYEQYF TGTGCCAGCAGCCCAGGGATCTACGAGCAGTACTTC . TRBV7-2 . TRBJ2-7
CAWGQGYEQYF TGTGCCTGGGGACAGGGTTACGAGCAGTACTTC TRBD1 TRBV30 . TRBJ2-7
CASSGLIGARTSELHF TGCGCCAGCAGTGGATTGATCGGCGCTCGCACCTCTGAACTACACTTC . TRBV10-1 . TRBJ1-2
CASSAGTTSGTYNEQFF TGTGCCAGCAGCGCTGGAACGACTAGCGGGACCTACAATGAGCAGTTCTTC TRBD2 TRBV9 . TRBJ2-1
CASSQVGGLDPFF TGTGCCAGCAGCCAAGTGGGGGGGTTAGACCCGTTCTTC TRBD2 TRBV3-1/TRBV3-2 . TRBJ2-1
CASSPTATNEKLFF TGTGCCAGCTCACCGACAGCCACTAATGAAAAACTGTTTTTT . TRBV18 . TRBJ1-4
CASSQRGFYEQYF TGTGCCAGCAGCCAGCGGGGTTTCTACGAGCAGTACTTC . TRBV4-2 once TRBJ2-7
CASSENSMHEQYF TGTGCCAGCAGTGAAAACAGTATGCACGAGCAGTACTTC . TRBV2 few TRBJ2-7
CASSSSYPDTQYF TGTGCCAGCAGCTCCTCCTACCCGGATACGCAGTATTTT . TRBV7-3 . TRBJ2-3
CASSSGTGTYEQYF TGTGCCAGCAGCTCCGGGACTGGAACCTACGAGCAGTACTTC . TRBV3-1/TRBV3-2 . TRBJ2-7
CASSLGRRQYF TGTGCCAGCAGCTTAGGGAGACGTCAGTACTTC . TRBV7-9 many TRBJ2-5
CASSQDLTSGIQYF TGCGCCAGCAGCCAAGATTTAACTAGCGGGATTCAGTACTTC TRBD2 TRBV4-1 . TRBJ2-4